The 7 T cell receptor beta chains given below trace back to one sample, sequenced in a study of blood T cell repertoires in COVID-19. Here immunoSEQ multiplex PCR was the method, and the copy in TCRdb shows in-frame clones only, minus some. The table includes 160,000 or so clones, roughly nine tenths detected once. What was sequenced was peripheral blood. The source is a woman aged 40 to 50 with acute or convalescent COVID-19.

The J gene is TRBJ2-7, the V gene TRBV12-5; D might be TRBD1 (5 bases). Between the trimmed V and J ends, which lost 0 bases and 9 bases, there was a span of 12 bases. Germline values: CDR1 LGHNT, CDR2 FRNRAP. CDR3 length: 13 residues. The CDR3 coding sequence is TGTGCTAGTGGTTTGGTAGGTGGTACAGGGCAGTACTTC. Translation: CASGLVGGTGQYF.

This chain connects TRBV19 to TRBJ1-4; D possibly corresponds to TRBD1 (5 bases). The CDR3 sequence is 14 residues long. Trimming pared 5 bases from V and 7 bases from J, leaving 14 bases between. The germline CDR1 and CDR2 sequences are LNHDA and SQIVND (reference sequence). CDR3 residues: CASSDRGSGEKLFF. Written as DNA, the CDR3 is TGTGCCAGTAGTGACCGGGGGAGTGGTGAAAAACTGTTTTTT.

The chain has TRBV29-1 and TRBJ2-7, with 8 bases aligning to TRBD2. The germline V gene encodes CDR1 SQVTM and CDR2 ANQGSEA. The V and J ends lost 7 bases and 4 bases, in that order; junction bases with no gene match: 12. CDR3 size: 14 residues. Here the CDR3 reads CSATGGRNNYEQYF. The DNA for the CDR3 is TGCAGCGCCACTGGCGGGAGGAATAATTACGAGCAGTACTTC.

The rearrangement uses TRBV6-2 or TRBV6-3 and TRBJ1-1, with a possible D match to TRBD1 (6 bases). The CDR3 contains 17 residues. Germline assignment: CDR1 MNHEY and CDR2 SVGEGT. The ends were cut back, 2 bases at V and 4 bases at J, with 20 bases in the middle. The CDR3 bases are TGTGCCAGCAGTTACGATCGTGCCGGGGGGCCGGGCACTGAAGCTTTCTTT. Translating gives CASSYDRAGGPGTEAFF.

This CDR3 is CAWRYRDRVNSPLHF. In DNA form, the CDR3 reads TGTGCCTGGAGGTACCGGGACAGGGTTAATTCACCCCTCCACTTT. The chain has TRBV30 and TRBJ1-6; 9 nucleotides agree with TRBD1. J lost 6 bases, V lost 3 bases, and 6 bases had no gene match. CDR1 is GTSNPN, CDR2 SVGIG, per germline (reference sequence). CDR3 length equals 15 residues.

The chain combines TRBV5-1 with TRBJ1-2; TRBD1 aligns across 9 bases. J was trimmed by 7 bases and V by 4 bases; bases with no gene match: 5. Per germline, CDR1 SGHRS and CDR2 YFSETQ. This CDR3 region has 13 residues. CDR3 in amino acids: CASSLEQGAGYTF. The CDR3 DNA sequence: TGCGCCAGCAGCCTAGAACAGGGGGCTGGCTACACCTTC.

The chain carries TRBV28 and TRBJ2-4; TRBD1 aligns across 10 bases. Germline lookup yields CDR1 MDHEN and CDR2 SYDVKM. After removal of 5 bases from V and 8 bases from J, the junction contained 9 bases not matched to a gene. This CDR3 region has 15 residues. The DNA for the CDR3 is TGTGCCAGCAGTGCCCCGGGACAGGGGACGGACATTCAGTACTTC. Translation: CASSAPGQGTDIQYF.